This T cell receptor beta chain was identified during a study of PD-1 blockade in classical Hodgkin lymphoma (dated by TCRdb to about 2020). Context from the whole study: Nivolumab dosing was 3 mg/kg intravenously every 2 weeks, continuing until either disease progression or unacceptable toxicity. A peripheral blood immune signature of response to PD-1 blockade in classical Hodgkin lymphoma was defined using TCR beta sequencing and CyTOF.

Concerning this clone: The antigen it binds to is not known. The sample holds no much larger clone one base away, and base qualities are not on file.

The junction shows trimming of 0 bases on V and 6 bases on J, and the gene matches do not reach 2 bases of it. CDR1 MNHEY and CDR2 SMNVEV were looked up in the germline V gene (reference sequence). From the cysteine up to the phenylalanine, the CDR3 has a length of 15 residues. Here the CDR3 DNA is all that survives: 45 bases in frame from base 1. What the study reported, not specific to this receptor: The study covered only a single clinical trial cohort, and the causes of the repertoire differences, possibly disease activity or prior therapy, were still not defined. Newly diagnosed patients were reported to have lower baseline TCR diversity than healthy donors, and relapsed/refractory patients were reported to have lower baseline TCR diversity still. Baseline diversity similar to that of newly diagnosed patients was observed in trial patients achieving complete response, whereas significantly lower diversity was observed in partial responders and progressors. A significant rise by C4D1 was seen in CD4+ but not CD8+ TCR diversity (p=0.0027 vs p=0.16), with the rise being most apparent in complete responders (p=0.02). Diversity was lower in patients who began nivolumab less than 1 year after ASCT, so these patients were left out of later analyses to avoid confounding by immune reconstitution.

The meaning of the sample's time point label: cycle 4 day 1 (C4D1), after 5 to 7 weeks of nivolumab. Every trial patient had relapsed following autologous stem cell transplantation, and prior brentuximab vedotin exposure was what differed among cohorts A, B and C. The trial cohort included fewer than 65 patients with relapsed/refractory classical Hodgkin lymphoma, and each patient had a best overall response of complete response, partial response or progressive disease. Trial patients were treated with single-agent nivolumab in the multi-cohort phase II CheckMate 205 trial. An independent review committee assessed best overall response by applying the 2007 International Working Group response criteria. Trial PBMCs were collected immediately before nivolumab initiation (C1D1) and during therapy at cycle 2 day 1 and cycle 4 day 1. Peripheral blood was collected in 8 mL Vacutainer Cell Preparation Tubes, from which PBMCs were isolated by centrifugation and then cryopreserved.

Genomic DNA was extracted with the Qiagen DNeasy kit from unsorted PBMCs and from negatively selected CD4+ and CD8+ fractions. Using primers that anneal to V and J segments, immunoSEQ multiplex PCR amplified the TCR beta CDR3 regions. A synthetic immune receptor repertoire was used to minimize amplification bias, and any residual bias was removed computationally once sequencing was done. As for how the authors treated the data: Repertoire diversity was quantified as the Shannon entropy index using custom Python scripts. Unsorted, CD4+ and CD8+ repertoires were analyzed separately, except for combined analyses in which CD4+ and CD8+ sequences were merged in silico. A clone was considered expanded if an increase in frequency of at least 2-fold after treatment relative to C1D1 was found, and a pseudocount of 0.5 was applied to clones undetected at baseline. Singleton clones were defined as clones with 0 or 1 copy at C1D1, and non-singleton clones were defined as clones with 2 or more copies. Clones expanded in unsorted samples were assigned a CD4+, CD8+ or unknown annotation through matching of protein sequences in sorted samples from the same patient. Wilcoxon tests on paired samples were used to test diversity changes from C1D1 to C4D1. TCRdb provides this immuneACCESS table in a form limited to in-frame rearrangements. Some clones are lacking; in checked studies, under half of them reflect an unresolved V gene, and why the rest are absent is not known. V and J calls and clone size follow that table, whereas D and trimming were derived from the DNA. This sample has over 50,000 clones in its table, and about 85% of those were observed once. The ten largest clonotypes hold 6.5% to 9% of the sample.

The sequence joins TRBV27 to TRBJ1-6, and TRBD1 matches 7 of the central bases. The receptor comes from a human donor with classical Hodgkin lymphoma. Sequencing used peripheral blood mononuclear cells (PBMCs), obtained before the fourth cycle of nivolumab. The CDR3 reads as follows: CASSLSGTVNSPLHF. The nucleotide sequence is TGTGCCAGCAGTTTATCCGGGACAGTTAATTCACCCCTCCACTTT.